Here is one T cell receptor beta chain with its context. The antigen remains unidentified. Pooled in the analysis were second doses at about 4 or about 12 weeks. In germline, CDR1 is DFQATT, CDR2 SNEGSKA (reference sequence). V was clipped by 3 bases and J by 8 bases; unmatched bases: 11. The CDR3 is 14 residues long. The sample originates from a study of T cell responses to AZD1222 COVID-19 vaccine. Some clones are missing from TCRdb's copy, which holds only in-frame ones; the method was immunoSEQ multiplex PCR. The table records 250,000 to 300,000 clones, 90% to 95% of them present only once. Points from the study as a whole: Breadth and depth of Spike-specific TCRs rose after two AZD1222 doses. Clonal diversity was possibly underestimated; the donors were predominantly white British and more often female. Dominant CD4 TCR responses targeted spike regions 160-218 and 743-854.

Sequencing was performed on peripheral blood, taken 28 days after the second AZD1222 dose. The V gene is TRBV20-1, the J gene TRBJ1-2; 8 bases line up with TRBD1. This clonotype was obtained from an adult who received the AZD1222 COVID-19 vaccine. CDR3 in amino acids: CSASPQGQGHGYTF. In nucleotides, the CDR3 is TGCAGTGCTAGTCCCCAAGGACAGGGTCACGGCTACACCTTC.